The next 19 T cell receptor beta chains were all read from a single sample in a study of T cell responses to AZD1222 COVID-19 vaccine. Sequencing used immunoSEQ multiplex PCR; TCRdb keeps in-frame clones, though not all of them. The sample lists 200,000 to 300,000 clones, 85% to 95% occurring once. This specimen consisted of peripheral blood, obtained on day 0 of AZD1222 vaccination. All receptors come from an adult in good health.

The rearrangement uses TRBV6-5 and TRBJ2-7; perhaps TRBD1 as D (5 bases). V lost 9 bases and J 6 bases, leaving 12 bases between the germline ends. The V gene's germline CDR1 is MNHEY and CDR2 SVGAGI. CDR3 size: 11 residues. CDR3 sequence: CASSRVLEQYF. CDR3 nucleotide sequence: TGTGCCAGTAGCAGGGTGCTCGAGCAGTACTTC.

The chain employs TRBV27 and TRBJ2-5; D ambiguous. The V end lost 2 bases, the J end lost 5 bases, and 24 bases lay between the germline ends. The CDR3 totals 18 residues. The germline V gene has CDR1 MNHEY and CDR2 SMNVEV (reference sequence). The chain's CDR3 is CASSLSFGRSTAAETQYF. The CDR3 DNA reads as TGTGCCAGCAGTTTAAGTTTCGGCAGATCCACGGCGGCGGAGACCCAGTACTTC.

The rearrangement uses TRBV2 and TRBJ2-1; 8 bases fit TRBD1. Trimming removed 7 bases from V and 6 bases from J; junction bases left unmatched: 11. Germline V gives CDR1 SNHLY, CDR2 FYNNEI. The CDR3 has 15 residues. The chain's CDR3 is CASNEGGQVFNEQFF. The CDR3 nucleotides are TGTGCCAGCAATGAGGGGGGACAGGTATTCAATGAGCAGTTCTTC. Looking up the rest from reference TRBV2 and TRBJ2-1 gives the full variable domain: EPEVTQTPSHQVTQMGQEVILRCVPISNHLYFYWYRQILGQKVEFLVSFYNNEISEKSEIFDDQFSVERPDGSNFTLKIRSTKLEDSAMYFCASNEGGQVFNEQFFGPGTRLTVL.

The chain is built from TRBV28 and TRBJ2-7, with 7 nucleotides matching TRBD1. CDR3 size: 16 residues. Per germline, CDR1 MDHEN and CDR2 SYDVKM. V lost 6 bases to trimming and J lost 5 bases; unmatched junction nucleotides: 16. CDR3 DNA sequence: TGTGCCAGCAGCGGAGACTGGGCGCTAGGGACAGACGAGCAGTACTTC. Residues: CASSGDWALGTDEQYF.

This clone occurred once. CDR3 bases: TGTGCCAGTAGCGCGGGGCCGGGTGTGGAGACCCAGTACTTC. It specifies CASSAGPGVETQYF. The chain combines TRBV19 with TRBJ2-5; D possibly corresponds to TRBD2 (6 bases). CDR3 length: 14 residues. V was pared by 6 bases and J by 5 bases, with 16 bases between. CDR1 and CDR2 (germline): LNHDA, SQIVND (reference sequence).

The chain combines TRBV29-1 with TRBJ2-5; 10 positions match TRBD2. V lost 6 bases, J lost 5 bases, and 12 bases stayed unmatched. CDR3 size: 15 residues. CDR1 and CDR2 (germline): SQVTM, ANQGSEA. The CDR3 loop reads CSVHGLAEGRETQYF. The CDR3 DNA reads as TGCAGCGTCCACGGACTAGCGGAGGGGAGGGAGACCCAGTACTTC.

The chain joins TRBV29-1 to TRBJ1-2; D remains unclear. V was trimmed by 4 bases and J by 8 bases, leaving 14 bases between them. The germline CDR1 and CDR2 sequences are SQVTM and ANQGSEA. This CDR3 has 12 amino acids. The CDR3 coding sequence is TGCAGCGTTGGAGAGGGAATTGGGGGCTACACCTTC. It is translated as CSVGEGIGGYTF.

The J gene is TRBJ1-1, the V gene TRBV7-7; 8 positions match TRBD1. J lost 3 bases, V lost 5 bases, and 2 bases had no gene match. Germline V gene data show CDR1 as SSHAT and CDR2 as FNYEAQ (reference sequence). This CDR3 is built from 13 residues. CDR3 nucleotides: TGTGCCAGCAGCAAGGACAGGGACACTGAAGCTTTCTTT. Translating it yields CASSKDRDTEAFF.

The chain combines TRBV28 with TRBJ1-1; a possible D gene is TRBD1 (6 bases). The CDR3 is 16 residues long. Trimming shortened V by 4 bases and J by 6 bases, and 21 bases separated the two germline ends. Germline CDR1 MDHEN, CDR2 SYDVKM. The CDR3 nucleotides are TGTGCCAGCAGTTCATTCTCGATTGCAGGGGAGGCTGAAGCTTTCTTT. It yields the protein CASSSFSIAGEAEAFF. Looking up the rest from reference TRBV28 and TRBJ1-1 gives the full variable domain: DVKVTQSSRYLVKRTGEKVFLECVQDMDHENMFWYRQDPGLGLRLIYFSYDVKMKEKGDIPEGYSVSREKKERFSLILESASTNQTSMYLCASSSFSIAGEAEAFFGQGTRLTVV.

This rearrangement joins TRBV25-1 to TRBJ2-4; D remains ambiguous. In germline, CDR1 is MGHDK, CDR2 SYGVNS. V lost 2 bases, J lost 7 bases, and 12 bases lay in between. The CDR3 extends over 14 amino acids. The CDR3: CASSENGYLNIQYF. CDR3 sequence (DNA): TGTGCCAGCAGTGAAAACGGGTATTTGAACATTCAGTACTTC.

The V call is TRBV5-6, the J call TRBJ2-7, with TRBD1 identical over 8 bases. The CDR3 extends over 14 amino acids. Trimming cost V 4 bases and J 3 bases; bases outside gene matches: 6. The germline gives CDR1 SGHDT, CDR2 YYEEEE. CDR3 residues: CASSLPGQVYEQYF. In nucleotides, the CDR3 is TGTGCCAGCAGCCTACCGGGACAGGTCTACGAGCAGTACTTC.

The genes are TRBV3-1 (or the pseudogene TRBV3-2) and TRBJ2-7; D not resolved. Looked up from germline, CDR1 is LGHDT and CDR2 is YNNKEL (reference sequence). V was trimmed by 4 bases and J by 4 bases, leaving 8 bases between them. This CDR3 is 12 amino acids long. CDR3 sequence (DNA): TGTGCCAGCAGCCGTTTAGGGTACGAGCAGTACTTC. Translating gives CASSRLGYEQYF.

This sequence joins TRBV5-1 and TRBJ2-5; D could derive from TRBD1 or TRBD2 (5 bases each). Trimming removed 4 bases at V and 5 bases at J, with 21 bases between. The CDR3 has 16 amino acids. Per the germline V gene, CDR1 is SGHRS and CDR2 is YFSETQ. Written as DNA, the CDR3 is TGCGCCAGCAGCCCAAACCCGGGACGTCTTGTCGAGACCCAGTACTTC. As protein: CASSPNPGRLVETQYF.

V and J are TRBV10-2 and TRBJ2-1; 11 positions agree with TRBD2. The CDR3 consists of 14 residues. V was clipped by 6 bases and J by 4 bases; unmatched bases: 2. Germline loops: CDR1 WSHSY, CDR2 SAAADI. The CDR3 nucleotides read TGCGCCAGCAGAGTAGCGGGGGGGTACAATGAGCAGTTCTTC. Protein sequence: CASRVAGGYNEQFF.

The chain employs TRBV19 and TRBJ1-5; maybe TRBD1 (6 bases). Germline V gene data show CDR1 as LNHDA and CDR2 as SQIVND (reference sequence). The CDR3 totals 15 residues. The V end was cut by 7 bases, the J end by 3 bases, with 16 bases between. The CDR3 nucleotides are TGTGCCAGTAAGACTGACAGGCTCGTCAATCAGCCCCAGCATTTT. Protein product: CASKTDRLVNQPQHF.

J is TRBJ1-5 and V is TRBV28, with a weak D call TRBD1 (6 bases). The CDR3 runs 16 residues. Germline loops: CDR1 MDHEN, CDR2 SYDVKM. V lost 5 bases to trimming and J lost 4 bases, with 18 bases between them. Written as DNA, the CDR3 is TGTGCCAGCAGTATCCTGTTAGACAGGCGAAATCAGCCCCAGCATTTT. This sequence encodes CASSILLDRRNQPQHF.

The sample holds one count of this clone. J is TRBJ2-1 and V is TRBV9; 8 bases are a match to TRBD2. Germline loops: CDR1 SGDLS, CDR2 YYNGEE. Germline trimming cut 3 bases from V and 0 bases from J; bases unmatched to any gene: 2. The CDR3 has 15 residues. The CDR3 sequence is CASSAGLGSYNEQFF. CDR3 bases: TGTGCCAGCAGCGCGGGACTAGGCTCCTACAATGAGCAGTTCTTC.

This clone occurred a few times. This chain links TRBV11-1 with TRBJ2-7, with unresolved D. The CDR3 length is 13 residues. V dropped 0 bases and J dropped 3 bases, with 6 bases sitting between them. Germline CDR1 and CDR2: SGHAT and FQDESV (reference sequence). DNA for the CDR3: TGTGCCAGCAGCTTAGCTGCCGTCTACGAGCAGTACTTC. The encoded protein is CASSLAAVYEQYF. Based on the CDR3 plus reference TRBV11-1 and TRBJ2-7, the full variable domain is EAEVAQSPRYKITEKSQAVAFWCDPISGHATLYWYRQILGQGPELLVQFQDESVVDDSQLPKDRFSAERLKGVDSTLKIQPAELGDSAMYLCASSLAAVYEQYFGPGTRLTVT.

The chain combines TRBV18 with TRBJ1-1; perhaps TRBD1 as D (6 bases). From germline, CDR1 is KGHSH and CDR2 LQKENI. The CDR3 length is 14 residues. Trimming took 3 bases from V and 5 from J, leaving 13 bases between them. The CDR3 region is CASSPRGRETEAFF. The CDR3, as DNA: TGTGCCAGCTCACCGCGGGGGCGTGAAACTGAAGCTTTCTTT.